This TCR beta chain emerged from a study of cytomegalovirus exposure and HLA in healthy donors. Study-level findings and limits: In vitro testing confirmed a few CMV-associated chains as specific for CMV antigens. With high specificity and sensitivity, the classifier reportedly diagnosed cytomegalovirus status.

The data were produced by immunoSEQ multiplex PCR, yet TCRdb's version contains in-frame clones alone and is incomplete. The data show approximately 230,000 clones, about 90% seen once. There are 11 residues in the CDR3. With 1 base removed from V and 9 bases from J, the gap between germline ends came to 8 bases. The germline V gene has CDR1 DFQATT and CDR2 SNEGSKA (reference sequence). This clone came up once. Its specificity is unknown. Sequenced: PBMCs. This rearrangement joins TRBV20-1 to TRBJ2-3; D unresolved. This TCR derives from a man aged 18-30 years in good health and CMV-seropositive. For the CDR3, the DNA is TGCAGTGCTAGAGTGGGCTCCACGCAGTATTTT. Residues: CSARVGSTQYF.